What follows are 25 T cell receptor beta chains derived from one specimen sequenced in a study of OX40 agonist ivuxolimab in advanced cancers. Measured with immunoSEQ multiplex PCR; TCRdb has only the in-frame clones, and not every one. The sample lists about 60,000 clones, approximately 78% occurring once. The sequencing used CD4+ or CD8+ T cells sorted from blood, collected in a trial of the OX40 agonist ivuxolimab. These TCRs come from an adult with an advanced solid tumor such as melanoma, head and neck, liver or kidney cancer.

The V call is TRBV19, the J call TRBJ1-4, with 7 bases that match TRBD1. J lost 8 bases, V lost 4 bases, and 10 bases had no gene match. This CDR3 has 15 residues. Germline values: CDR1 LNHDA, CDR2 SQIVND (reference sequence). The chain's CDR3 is CASSTPGGNREKLFF. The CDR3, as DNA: TGTGCCAGTAGTACCCCAGGGGGAAATCGGGAAAAACTGTTTTTT.

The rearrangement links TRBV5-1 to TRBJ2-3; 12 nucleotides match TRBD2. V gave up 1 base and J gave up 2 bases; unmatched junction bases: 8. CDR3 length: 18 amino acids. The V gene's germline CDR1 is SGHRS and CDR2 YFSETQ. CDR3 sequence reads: CASSLFSTSGRITDTQYF. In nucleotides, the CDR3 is TGCGCCAGCAGCTTGTTTAGTACTAGCGGGAGGATCACAGATACGCAGTATTTT.

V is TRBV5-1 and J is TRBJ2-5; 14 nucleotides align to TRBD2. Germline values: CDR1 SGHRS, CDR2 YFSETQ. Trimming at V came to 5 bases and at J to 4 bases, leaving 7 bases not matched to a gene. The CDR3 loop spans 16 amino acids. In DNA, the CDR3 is TGCGCCAGCAGATCGGGACTAGCGGGAGATTTAGAGACCCAGTACTTC. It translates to CASRSGLAGDLETQYF.

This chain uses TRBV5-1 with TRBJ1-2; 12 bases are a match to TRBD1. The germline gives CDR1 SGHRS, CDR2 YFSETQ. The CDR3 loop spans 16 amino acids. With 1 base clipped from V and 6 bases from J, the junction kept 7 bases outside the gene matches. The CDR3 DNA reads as TGCGCCAGCAGCTTGCTATCCGGGACAGGGGGCGATGGCTACACCTTC. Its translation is CASSLLSGTGGDGYTF.

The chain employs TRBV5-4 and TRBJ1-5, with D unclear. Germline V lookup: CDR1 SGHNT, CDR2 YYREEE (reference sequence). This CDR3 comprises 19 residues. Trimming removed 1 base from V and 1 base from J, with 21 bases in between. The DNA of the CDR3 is TGTGCCAGCAGCTTGTCGGCAGCGTTGGGGTTTGTAAGCAATCAGCCCCAGCATTTT. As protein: CASSLSAALGFVSNQPQHF.

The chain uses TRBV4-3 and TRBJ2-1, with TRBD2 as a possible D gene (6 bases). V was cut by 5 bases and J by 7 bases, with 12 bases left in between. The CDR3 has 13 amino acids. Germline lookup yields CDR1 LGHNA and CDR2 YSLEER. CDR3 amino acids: CASSTLALNEQFF. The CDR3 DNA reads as TGCGCCAGCAGCACACTAGCCTTAAATGAGCAGTTCTTC.

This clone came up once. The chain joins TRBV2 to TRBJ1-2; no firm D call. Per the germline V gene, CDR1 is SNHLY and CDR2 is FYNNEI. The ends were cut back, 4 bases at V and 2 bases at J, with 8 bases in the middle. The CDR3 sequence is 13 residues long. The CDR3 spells CASSAEWNYGYTF. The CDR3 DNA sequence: TGTGCCAGCAGTGCAGAATGGAACTATGGCTACACCTTC. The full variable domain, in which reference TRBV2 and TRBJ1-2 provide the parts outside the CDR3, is EPEVTQTPSHQVTQMGQEVILRCVPISNHLYFYWYRQILGQKVEFLVSFYNNEISEKSEIFDDQFSVERPDGSNFTLKIRSTKLEDSAMYFCASSAEWNYGYTFGSGTRLTVV.

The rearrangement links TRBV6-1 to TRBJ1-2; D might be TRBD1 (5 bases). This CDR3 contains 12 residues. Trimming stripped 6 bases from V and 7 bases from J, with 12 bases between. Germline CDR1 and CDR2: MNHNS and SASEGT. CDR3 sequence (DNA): TGTGCCAGCAGCCAAGGGGAGGTTGGCTACACCTTC. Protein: CASSQGEVGYTF.

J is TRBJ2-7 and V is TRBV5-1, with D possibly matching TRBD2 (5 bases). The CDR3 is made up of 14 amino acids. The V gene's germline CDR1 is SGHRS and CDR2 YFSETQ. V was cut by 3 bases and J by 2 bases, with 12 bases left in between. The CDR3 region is CASSSGFVAYEQYF. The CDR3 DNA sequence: TGCGCCAGCAGCTCGGGGTTTGTCGCCTACGAGCAGTACTTC.

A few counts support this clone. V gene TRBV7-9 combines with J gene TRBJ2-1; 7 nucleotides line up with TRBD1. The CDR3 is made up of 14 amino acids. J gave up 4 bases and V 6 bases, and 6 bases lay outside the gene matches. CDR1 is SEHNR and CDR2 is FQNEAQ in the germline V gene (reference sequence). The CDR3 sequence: CASRTGTAYNEQFF. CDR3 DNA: TGTGCCAGCAGGACCGGGACAGCGTACAATGAGCAGTTCTTC.

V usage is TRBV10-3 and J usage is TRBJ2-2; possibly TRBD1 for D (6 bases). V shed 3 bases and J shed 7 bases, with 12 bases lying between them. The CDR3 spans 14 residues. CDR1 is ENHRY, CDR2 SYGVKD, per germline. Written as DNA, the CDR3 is TGTGCCATCAGTGAAAACAGGGTTGGCGGGGAGCTGTTTTTT. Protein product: CAISENRVGGELFF.

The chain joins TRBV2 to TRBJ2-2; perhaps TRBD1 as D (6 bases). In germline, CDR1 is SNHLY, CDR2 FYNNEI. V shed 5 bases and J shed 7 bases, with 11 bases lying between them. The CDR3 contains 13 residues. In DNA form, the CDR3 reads TGTGCCAGCAGTCCCCAGGGGCACGGGGAGCTGTTTTTT. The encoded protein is CASSPQGHGELFF.

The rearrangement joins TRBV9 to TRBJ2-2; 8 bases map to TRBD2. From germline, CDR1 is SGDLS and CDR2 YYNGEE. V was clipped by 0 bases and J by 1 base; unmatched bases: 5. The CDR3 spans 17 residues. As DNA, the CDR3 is TGTGCCAGCAGCGTAGTAGGGCTAGCGGGGAACACCGGGGAGCTGTTTTTT. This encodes CASSVVGLAGNTGELFF.

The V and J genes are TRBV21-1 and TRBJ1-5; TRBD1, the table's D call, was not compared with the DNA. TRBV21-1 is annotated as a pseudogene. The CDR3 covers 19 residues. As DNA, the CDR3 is TGTGCCAGCAGCAGCCGGGTTAGGGACAGGGGCGTCCCCAATCAGCCCCAGCATTTT. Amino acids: CASSSRVRDRGVPNQPQHF.

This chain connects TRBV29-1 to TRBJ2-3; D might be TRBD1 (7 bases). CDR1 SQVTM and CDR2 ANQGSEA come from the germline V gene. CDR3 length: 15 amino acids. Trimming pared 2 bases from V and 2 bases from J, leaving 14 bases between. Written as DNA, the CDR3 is TGCAGCGTTGAAATAGGAGGGGGCCTCACAGATACGCAGTATTTT. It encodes CSVEIGGGLTDTQYF.

CDR3 nucleotides: TGTGCCAGCTCACAAGGAAGGGGGTGGAACACCGGGGAGCTGTTTTTT. It specifies CASSQGRGWNTGELFF. The chain couples TRBV18 to TRBJ2-2; tentative D call: TRBD1 (6 bases). Trimming shortened V by 4 bases and J by 1 base, and 13 bases separated the two germline ends. This CDR3 has 16 amino acids. From germline, CDR1 is KGHSH and CDR2 LQKENI.

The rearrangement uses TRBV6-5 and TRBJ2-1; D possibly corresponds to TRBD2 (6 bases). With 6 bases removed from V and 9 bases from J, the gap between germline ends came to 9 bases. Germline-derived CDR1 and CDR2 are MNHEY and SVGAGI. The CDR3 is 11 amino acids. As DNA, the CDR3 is TGTGCCAGCAGGGACTACGGTGAGCAGTTCTTC. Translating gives CASRDYGEQFF.

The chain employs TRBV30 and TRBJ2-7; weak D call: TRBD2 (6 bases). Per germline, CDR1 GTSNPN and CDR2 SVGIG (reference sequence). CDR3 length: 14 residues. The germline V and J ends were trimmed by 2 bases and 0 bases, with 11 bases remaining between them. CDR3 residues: CAWSYSGASYEQYF. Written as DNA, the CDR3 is TGTGCCTGGAGTTATAGCGGTGCCTCCTACGAGCAGTACTTC.

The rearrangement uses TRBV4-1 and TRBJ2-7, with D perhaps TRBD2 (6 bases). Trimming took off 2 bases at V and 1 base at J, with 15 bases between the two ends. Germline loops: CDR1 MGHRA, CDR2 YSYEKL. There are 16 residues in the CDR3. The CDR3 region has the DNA TGCGCCAGCAGCCAAAAGGACTACCGGGGATCCTACGAGCAGTACTTC. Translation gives CASSQKDYRGSYEQYF.

The CDR3 region has the DNA TGCGCCAGCAGCTTGGACCTGAGTCAGCCCCAGCATTTT. Translated, it gives CASSLDLSQPQHF. The chain is built from TRBV5-1 and TRBJ1-5; unclear D gene. V lost 0 bases and J 6 bases, leaving 7 bases between the germline ends. This CDR3 contains 13 residues. Per germline, CDR1 SGHRS and CDR2 YFSETQ.

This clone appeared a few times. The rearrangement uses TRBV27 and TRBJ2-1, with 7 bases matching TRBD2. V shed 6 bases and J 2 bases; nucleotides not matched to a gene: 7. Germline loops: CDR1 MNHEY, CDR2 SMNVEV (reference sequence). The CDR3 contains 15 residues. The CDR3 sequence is CASRNGLGAYNEQFF. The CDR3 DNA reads TGTGCCAGCAGAAATGGACTAGGGGCCTACAATGAGCAGTTCTTC.

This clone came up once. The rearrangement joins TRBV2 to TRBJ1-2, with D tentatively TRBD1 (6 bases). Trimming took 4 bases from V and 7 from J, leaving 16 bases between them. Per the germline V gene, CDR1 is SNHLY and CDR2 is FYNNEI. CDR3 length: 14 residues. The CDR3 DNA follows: TGTGCCAGCAGTGCACAGGGAGCCCTCCTTGGCTACACCTTC. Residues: CASSAQGALLGYTF.

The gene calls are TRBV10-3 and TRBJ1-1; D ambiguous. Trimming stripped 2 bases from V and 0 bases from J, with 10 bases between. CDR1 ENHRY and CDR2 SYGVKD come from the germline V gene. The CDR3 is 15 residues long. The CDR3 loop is CAISEPQNMNTEAFF. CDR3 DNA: TGTGCCATCAGTGAGCCACAGAACATGAACACTGAAGCTTTCTTT.

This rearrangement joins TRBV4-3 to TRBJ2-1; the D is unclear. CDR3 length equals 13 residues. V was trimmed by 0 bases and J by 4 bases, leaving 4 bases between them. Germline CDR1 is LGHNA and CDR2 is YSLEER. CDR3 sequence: CASSQERYNEQFF. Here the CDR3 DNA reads TGCGCCAGCAGCCAAGAGAGGTACAATGAGCAGTTCTTC.

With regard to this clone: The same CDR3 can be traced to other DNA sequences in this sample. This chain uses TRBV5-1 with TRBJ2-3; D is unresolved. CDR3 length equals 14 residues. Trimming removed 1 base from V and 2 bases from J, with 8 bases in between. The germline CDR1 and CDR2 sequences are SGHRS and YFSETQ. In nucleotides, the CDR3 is TGCGCCAGCAGCTTGTTGAGAAACACAGATACGCAGTATTTT. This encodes CASSLLRNTDTQYF.